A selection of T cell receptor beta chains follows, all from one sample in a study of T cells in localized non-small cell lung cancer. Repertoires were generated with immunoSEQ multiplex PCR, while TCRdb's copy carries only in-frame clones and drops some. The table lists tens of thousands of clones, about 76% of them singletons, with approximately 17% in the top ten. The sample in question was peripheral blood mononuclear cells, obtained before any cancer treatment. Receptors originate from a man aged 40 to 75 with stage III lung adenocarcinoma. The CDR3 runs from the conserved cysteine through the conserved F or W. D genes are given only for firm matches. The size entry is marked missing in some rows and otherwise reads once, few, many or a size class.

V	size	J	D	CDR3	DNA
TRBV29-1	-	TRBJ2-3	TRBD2	CSVGGISGDYTDTQYF	TGCAGCGTTGGTGGGATCAGCGGGGACTACACAGATACGCAGTATTTT
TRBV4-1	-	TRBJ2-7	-	CASSQLDSYEQYF	TGCGCCAGCAGCCAGCTGGACAGTTACGAGCAGTACTTC
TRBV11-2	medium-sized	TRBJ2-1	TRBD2	CASSLGTTPPLF	TGTGCCAGCAGCCTCGGGACTACGCCCCCGCTCTTC
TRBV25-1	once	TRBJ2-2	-	CASHGQLNTGELFF	TGTGCCAGCCACGGACAGCTGAACACCGGGGAGCTGTTTTTT
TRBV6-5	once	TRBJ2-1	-	CASSWTVSSYNEQFF	TGTGCCAGCAGTTGGACAGTTAGCTCCTACAATGAGCAGTTCTTC
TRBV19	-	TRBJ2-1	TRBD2	CASSRDSGGALNEQFF	TGTGCCAGTAGTAGAGATAGCGGGGGGGCTTTGAATGAGCAGTTCTTC
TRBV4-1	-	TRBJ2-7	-	CASSQGAAGIEQYF	TGCGCCAGCAGCCAAGGGGCAGCAGGGATTGAGCAGTACTTC
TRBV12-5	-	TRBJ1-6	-	CASGPSKDSPLHF	TGTGCTAGTGGACCGTCCAAGGATTCACCCCTCCACTTT
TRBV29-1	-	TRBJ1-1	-	CSVEDHGGFEAFF	TGCAGCGTTGAAGATCATGGCGGTTTTGAAGCTTTCTTT
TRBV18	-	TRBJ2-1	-	CASSPPEGGNEQFF	TGTGCCAGCTCACCACCAGAGGGGGGGAATGAGCAGTTCTTC
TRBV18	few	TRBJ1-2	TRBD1	CASSREGGAYGYTF	TGTGCCAGCTCCCGGGAAGGGGGCGCCTATGGCTACACCTTC
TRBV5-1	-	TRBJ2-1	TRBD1	CASSAGTGLSNNEQFF	TGCGCCAGCAGCGCCGGGACAGGACTTTCCAACAATGAGCAGTTCTTC
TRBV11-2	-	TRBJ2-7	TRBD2	CASSLLLAGGPGSYEQYF	TGTGCCAGCAGCCTCCTACTAGCGGGGGGGCCCGGCTCCTACGAGCAGTACTTC
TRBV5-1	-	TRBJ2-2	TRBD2	CASSEAGGPSGELFF	TGCGCCAGCAGCGAAGCGGGGGGGCCCTCCGGGGAGCTGTTTTTT
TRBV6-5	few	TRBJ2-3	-	CASSYGQGWLDTQYF	TGTGCCAGCAGTTACGGGCAGGGGTGGTTGGATACGCAGTATTTT
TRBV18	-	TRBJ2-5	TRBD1	CASSPRGQGKETQYF	TGTGCCAGCTCACCACGTGGACAGGGTAAAGAGACCCAGTACTTC
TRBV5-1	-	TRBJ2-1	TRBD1	CASSSHRQGATNEQFF	TGCGCCAGCAGCTCTCACCGACAGGGGGCAACCAATGAGCAGTTCTTC
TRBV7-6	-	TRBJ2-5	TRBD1	CASSLPGQGQETQYF	TGTGCCAGCAGCCTACCAGGACAGGGTCAAGAGACCCAGTACTTC
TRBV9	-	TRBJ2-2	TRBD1	CASSALGTGGVVTGELFF	TGTGCCAGCAGCGCCCTCGGGACAGGGGGCGTTGTGACCGGGGAGCTGTTTTTT
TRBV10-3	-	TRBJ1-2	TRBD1	CAISETTGGGYGYTF	TGTGCCATCAGTGAGACGACAGGGGGCGGCTATGGCTACACCTTC
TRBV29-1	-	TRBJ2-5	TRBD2	CSVEWGGGETQYF	TGCAGCGTTGAATGGGGGGGAGGGGAGACCCAGTACTTC
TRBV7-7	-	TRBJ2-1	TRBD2	CASSPSSGGYNEQFF	TGTGCTAGCAGCCCCTCTAGCGGGGGGTACAATGAGCAGTTCTTC
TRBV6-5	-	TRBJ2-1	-	CASSYSGFMDNEQFF	TGTGCCAGCAGTTACTCAGGGTTTATGGACAATGAGCAGTTCTTC
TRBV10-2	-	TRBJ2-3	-	CASSDGDLSTDTQYF	TGCGCCAGCAGTGACGGGGATCTGAGCACAGATACGCAGTATTTT
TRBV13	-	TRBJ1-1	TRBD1	CASSSDRGDTEAFF	TGTGCCAGCAGTTCGGACAGGGGTGACACTGAAGCTTTCTTT
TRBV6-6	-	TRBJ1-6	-	CASRQGSYNSPLHF	TGTGCCAGCAGACAGGGCTCCTATAATTCACCCCTCCACTTT
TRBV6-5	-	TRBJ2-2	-	CASSLPGTGELFF	TGTGCCAGCAGTTTGCCAGGGACCGGGGAGCTGTTTTTT
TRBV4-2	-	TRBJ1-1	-	CASSLQGNTEAFF	TGTGCCAGCAGCCTTCAGGGAAACACTGAAGCTTTCTTT
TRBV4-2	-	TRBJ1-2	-	CASSSRDRRGYTF	TGTGCCAGCAGCTCCCGGGACCGCCGAGGATACACCTTC
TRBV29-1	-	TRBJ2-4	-	CSVSPTPGLAKNIQYF	TGCAGCGTCTCGCCAACCCCTGGGCTAGCCAAAAACATTCAGTACTTC
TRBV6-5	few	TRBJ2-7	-	CASSYSKGAYEQYF	TGTGCCAGCAGTTACTCGAAAGGGGCCTACGAGCAGTACTTC
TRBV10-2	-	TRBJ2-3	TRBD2	CASSDYMSGGADTQYF	TGCGCCAGCAGTGATTATATGAGCGGGGGGGCAGATACGCAGTATTTT
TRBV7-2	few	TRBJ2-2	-	CASSLALGTGELFF	TGTGCCAGCAGCTTAGCGCTGGGCACCGGGGAGCTGTTTTTT
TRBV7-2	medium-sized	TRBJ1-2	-	CASSSPDGRDGYTF	TGTGCCAGCAGCTCTCCGGACGGTCGGGATGGCTACACCTTC
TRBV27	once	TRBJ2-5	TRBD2	CASSLILAVASREETQYF	TGTGCCAGCAGTTTAATACTAGCGGTTGCCTCCCGTGAAGAGACCCAGTACTTC
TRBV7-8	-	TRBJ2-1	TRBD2	CASSAVSLAAEQFF	TGTGCCAGCAGCGCAGTCTCCCTAGCGGCTGAGCAGTTCTTC
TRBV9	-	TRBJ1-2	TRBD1	CASSEGADYGYTF	TGTGCCAGCAGCGAGGGGGCGGACTATGGCTACACCTTC
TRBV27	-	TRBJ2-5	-	CASSWGLQETQYF	TGTGCCAGCAGTTGGGGTTTGCAAGAGACCCAGTACTTC
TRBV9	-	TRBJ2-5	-	CASSSGIQETQYF	TGTGCCAGCAGTAGCGGCATCCAAGAGACCCAGTACTTC
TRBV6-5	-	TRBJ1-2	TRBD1	CASSGQGRVYGYTF	TGTGCCAGCAGCGGACAGGGGAGAGTCTATGGCTACACCTTC
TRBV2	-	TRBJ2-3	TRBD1	CAGRTGMADTQYF	TGTGCCGGACGGACAGGTATGGCAGATACGCAGTATTTT
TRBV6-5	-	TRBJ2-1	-	CASSYSTGVPYNEQFF	TGTGCCAGCAGTTACTCGACGGGTGTCCCCTACAATGAGCAGTTCTTC
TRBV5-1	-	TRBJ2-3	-	CASSLVGAIRTDTQYF	TGCGCCAGCAGCTTGGTGGGGGCAATACGCACAGATACGCAGTATTTT
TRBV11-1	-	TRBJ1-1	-	CASSPWDSDTEAFF	TGTGCCAGCAGCCCATGGGACTCTGACACTGAAGCTTTCTTT
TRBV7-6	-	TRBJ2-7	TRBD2	CASSQGLAGDEQYF	TGTGCCAGCAGCCAAGGACTAGCGGGGGACGAGCAGTACTTC
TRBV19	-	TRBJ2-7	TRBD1	CATTRTGAAYEQYF	TGTGCCACGACTCGGACAGGGGCAGCCTACGAGCAGTACTTC
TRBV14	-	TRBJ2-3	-	CASSQTTGTDTQYF	TGTGCCAGCAGCCAGACTACAGGGACAGATACGCAGTATTTT
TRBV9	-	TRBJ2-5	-	CASSPRLTETQYF	TGTGCCAGCAGCCCACGACTAACAGAGACCCAGTACTTC
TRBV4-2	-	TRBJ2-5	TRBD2	CASQNGVSGGARETQYF	TGTGCCAGCCAAAACGGGGTTAGCGGGGGGGCTCGGGAGACCCAGTACTTC
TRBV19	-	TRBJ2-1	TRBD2	CASSISSGGAYNEQFF	TGTGCCAGTAGTATCTCTAGCGGGGGGGCTTACAATGAGCAGTTCTTC
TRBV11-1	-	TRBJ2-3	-	CASNGNTDTQYF	TGTGCCAGCAATGGGAACACAGATACGCAGTATTTT
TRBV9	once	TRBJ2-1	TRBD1	CASSVAGTGYNEQFF	TGTGCCAGCAGCGTAGCTGGGACAGGGTACAATGAGCAGTTCTTC
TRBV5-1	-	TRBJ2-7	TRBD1	CASSVGQGQDEQYF	TGCGCCAGCAGCGTGGGACAGGGACAGGACGAGCAGTACTTC
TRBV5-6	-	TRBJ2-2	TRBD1	CASSWQGVTGELFF	TGTGCCAGCAGCTGGCAGGGGGTGACCGGGGAGCTGTTTTTT